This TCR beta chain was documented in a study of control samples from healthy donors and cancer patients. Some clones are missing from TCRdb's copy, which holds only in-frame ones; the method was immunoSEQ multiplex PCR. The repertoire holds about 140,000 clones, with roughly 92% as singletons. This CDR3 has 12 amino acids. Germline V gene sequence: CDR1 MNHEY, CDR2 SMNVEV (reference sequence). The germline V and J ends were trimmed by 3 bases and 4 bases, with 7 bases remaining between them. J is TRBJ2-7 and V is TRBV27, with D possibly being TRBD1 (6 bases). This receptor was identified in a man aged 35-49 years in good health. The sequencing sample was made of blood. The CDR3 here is CASSFTGYEQYF. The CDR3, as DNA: TGTGCCAGCAGTTTCACAGGGTACGAGCAGTACTTC.